This T cell receptor (beta chain) comes out of a study of cytomegalovirus exposure and HLA in healthy donors. Germline V gene sequence: CDR1 LNHDA, CDR2 SQIVND (reference sequence). There are 15 residues in the CDR3. The J segment lost 4 bases and the V segment lost 5 bases, leaving 10 bases of the junction unmatched. The data were produced by immunoSEQ multiplex PCR, yet TCRdb's version contains in-frame clones alone and is incomplete. The profile shows about 110,000 clones, about 87% of them singletons. The study, taken as a whole, reports: Most TCRs appeared rarely, but some public TCRs recurred in many donors.

As regards this clone: Antigen specificity is unknown.

The chain is built from TRBV19 and TRBJ2-7, with 8 bases lining up with TRBD1. The source of this sequence is a woman aged 18-29 years in good health and CMV-seropositive. Sequencing was carried out using PBMCs. The CDR3 reads CASSHGQGPGYEQYF. The CDR3 region has the DNA TGTGCCAGTAGTCACGGACAGGGTCCTGGTTACGAGCAGTACTTC.